The text below deals with one T cell receptor (beta chain). What it recognizes is unknown. The data originate from a study of Ad26.COV2.S vaccination and SARS-CoV-2 variants. Study-level information: Into the muscle, Ad26.COV2.S was dosed once or twice, 56 days apart. Study-level findings and limits: Measurements of TCR breadth and depth may have given underestimates of the total T cell responses. Spike-specific TCR breadth in vaccine recipients exceeded that seen in placebo recipients. Non-spike TCR breadth did not differ much between vaccine and placebo recipients.

Noted treatment: 15 to 20 received Ad26.COV2.S at low or high dose, single or two shots; 5 received placebo; per-sample allocation not given. All samples were drawn on day 63, counting from the first vaccine or placebo injection. The table came from immunoSEQ multiplex PCR; TCRdb's copy has only in-frame clones and leaves some out. The profile shows around 500,000 clones, 89% of them singletons. The receptor comes from a person aged 18-65 years who received the Ad26.COV2.S COVID-19 vaccine or a placebo. This specimen was peripheral blood, taken in a trial of Ad26.COV2.S vaccine versus placebo.

The DNA for the CDR3 is TGTGCCAGCAGCCGGGCAGGGCGCACCTACGAGCAGTACTTC. Amino acids: CASSRAGRTYEQYF. V gene TRBV3-1 (or the pseudogene TRBV3-2) combines with J gene TRBJ2-7; D may be TRBD1 (5 bases). This CDR3 contains 14 residues. Germline values: CDR1 LGHDT, CDR2 YNNKEL (reference sequence). Trimming shortened V by 4 bases and J by 2 bases, and 12 bases separated the two germline ends.